The 20 T cell receptor beta chains below were found in one sample sequenced in a study of STAT5B mutations in CD4+ large granular lymphocyte leukemia. Some clones are missing from TCRdb's copy, which holds only in-frame ones; the method was immunoSEQ multiplex PCR. The sample lists fewer than 35,000 clones; about 81% were seen once. The sequenced sample consisted of CD4+ T cells from blood buffy coats. These receptors originate from a human donor in good health.

This chain joins TRBV6-5 and TRBJ2-1; D gene ambiguous. This CDR3 region has 15 residues. The ends were cut back, 0 bases at V and 10 bases at J, with 16 bases in the middle. Germline lookup yields CDR1 MNHEY and CDR2 SVGAGI. Here the CDR3 reads CASSYSLTDPREQFF. The CDR3 nucleotides are TGTGCCAGCAGTTACTCCCTGACTGATCCGCGAGAGCAGTTCTTC.

The count of this clone is one. The rearrangement uses TRBV6-5 and TRBJ2-1; 7 bases are shared with TRBD1. Germline V gene lookup returns CDR1 MNHEY and CDR2 SVGAGI. The CDR3 spans 12 residues. V gave up 8 bases and J gave up 5 bases; unmatched junction bases: 3. CDR3 sequence (DNA): TGTGCCAGCCGGGACAGAAACAATGAGCAGTTCTTC. Its protein product is CASRDRNNEQFF.

V gene TRBV7-8 combines with J gene TRBJ1-2; tentative D call: TRBD1 (5 bases). Trimming pared 8 bases from V and 4 bases from J, leaving 14 bases between. Looked up from germline, CDR1 is SGHVS and CDR2 is FQNEAQ. The CDR3 is 13 residues long. Here the CDR3 reads CASGGSLGYGYTF. As DNA, the CDR3 is TGTGCCAGCGGGGGGTCGCTGGGCTATGGCTACACCTTC.

The chain recombines TRBV19 with TRBJ1-5, with D perhaps matching TRBD1 (5 bases). Germline V lookup: CDR1 LNHDA, CDR2 SQIVND (reference sequence). The CDR3 totals 15 residues. V dropped 4 bases and J dropped 4 bases, with 14 bases sitting between them. CDR3 sequence (DNA): TGTGCCAGTAGTACTCCCGGGGCAGGTAATCAGCCCCAGCATTTT. Translation: CASSTPGAGNQPQHF.

The rearrangement links TRBV30 to TRBJ2-1; 10 bases match TRBD2. After removal of 2 bases from V and 2 bases from J, the junction contained 3 bases not matched to a gene. The CDR3 runs to 15 residues. Germline CDR1 and CDR2: GTSNPN and SVGIG (reference sequence). CDR3 region: CAWSPLAGAYNEQFF. DNA for the CDR3: TGTGCCTGGAGTCCGCTAGCGGGAGCCTACAATGAGCAGTTCTTC.

The rearrangement joins TRBV27 to TRBJ2-5, with 7 nucleotides matching TRBD1. The CDR3 is made up of 14 amino acids. With V trimmed by 5 bases and J by 5 bases, 8 bases remained unmatched. Germline CDR1 is MNHEY and CDR2 is SMNVEV (reference sequence). The CDR3 DNA is TGTGCCAGCAGTCGAAGACAGGGTAGGGAGACCCAGTACTTC. Translated: CASSRRQGRETQYF.

This clone was found once. The chain uses TRBV20-1 and TRBJ2-7, with 7 bases aligning to TRBD1. This CDR3 comprises 11 residues. Trimming at V came to 7 bases and at J to 2 bases, leaving 2 bases not matched to a gene. Germline-derived CDR1 and CDR2 are DFQATT and SNEGSKA (reference sequence). The CDR3 nucleotides read TGCAGTGGACAGGGCCCCTACGAGCAGTACTTC. As protein: CSGQGPYEQYF.

By its share, this clone is medium-sized. The chain employs TRBV5-1 and TRBJ1-1; D is perhaps TRBD1 (5 bases). The CDR3 is made up of 13 amino acids. The V gene's germline CDR1 is SGHRS and CDR2 YFSETQ. V was shortened by 0 bases and J by 6 bases, with 9 bases between the two germline ends. DNA for the CDR3: TGCGCCAGCAGCTTGGCGGGGCCCCCTGAAGCTTTCTTT. Amino acid sequence: CASSLAGPPEAFF.

The chain uses TRBV5-8 and TRBJ2-3; possibly TRBD2 for D (6 bases). This CDR3 region has 15 residues. CDR1 is SGHTS, CDR2 YDEGEE, per germline. V gave up 4 bases and J gave up 2 bases, with 14 bases separating them. DNA of the CDR3: TGTGCCAGCAGCCCCCGCGGGGTCTCCACAGATACGCAGTATTTT. It translates to CASSPRGVSTDTQYF.

V gene TRBV7-9 combines with J gene TRBJ2-3, with D hard to call. The CDR3 runs 15 residues. From germline, CDR1 is SEHNR and CDR2 FQNEAQ (reference sequence). V shed 4 bases and J shed 2 bases, with 13 bases lying between them. This CDR3 reads CASSSGRPLTDTQYF. CDR3 in DNA: TGTGCCAGCAGCTCCGGTCGGCCTCTCACAGATACGCAGTATTTT.

This chain connects TRBV14 to TRBJ2-2; D is uncertain. The CDR3 has 13 amino acids. V dropped 4 bases and J dropped 7 bases, with 10 bases sitting between them. Germline assignment: CDR1 SGHDN and CDR2 FVKESK. The CDR3 here is CASSPVLGGELFF. CDR3 nucleotide sequence: TGTGCCAGCAGCCCGGTTTTAGGCGGGGAGCTGTTTTTT.

The gene calls are TRBV10-1 and TRBJ2-3, with a weak D call TRBD2 (5 bases). The CDR3 totals 13 residues. CDR1 is WNHNN and CDR2 is SYGVQD in the germline V gene (reference sequence). V was pared by 6 bases and J by 3 bases, with 10 bases between. This CDR3 reads CASRNGLTDTQYF. DNA of the CDR3: TGCGCCAGCAGAAACGGACTTACAGATACGCAGTATTTT.

The V and J genes are TRBV30 and TRBJ1-6, with D hard to call. Germline CDR1 is GTSNPN and CDR2 is SVGIG (reference sequence). V was cut by 6 bases and J by 10 bases, with 10 bases left in between. This CDR3 has 11 amino acids. CDR3 amino acids: CACTWSSPLHF. CDR3 sequence (DNA): TGTGCCTGCACGTGGTCATCACCCCTCCACTTT. Using reference TRBV30 and TRBJ1-6 for the parts outside the CDR3, the full variable domain is SQTIHQWPATLVQPVGSPLSLECTVEGTSNPNLYWYRQAAGRGLQLLFYSVGIGQISSEVPQNLSASRPQDRQFILSSKKLLLSDSGFYLCACTWSSPLHFGNGTRLTVT.

V and J are TRBV5-1 and TRBJ2-1; 7 nucleotides match TRBD2. The CDR3 has 11 residues. The ends lost 6 bases at V and 10 bases at J; junction bases unmatched: 4. The germline CDR1 and CDR2 sequences are SGHRS and YFSETQ. CDR3 DNA sequence: TGCGCCAGCACGGCGGGGGAAGAGCAGTTCTTC. Its translation: CASTAGEEQFF.

The genes are TRBV20-1 and TRBJ2-1; D unresolved. Trimming removed 3 bases at V and 9 bases at J, with 9 bases between. Germline V lookup: CDR1 DFQATT, CDR2 SNEGSKA (reference sequence). The CDR3 has 11 amino acids. The CDR3: CSASGYGEQFF. The CDR3, as DNA: TGCAGTGCTAGCGGGTACGGTGAGCAGTTCTTC.

The chain recombines TRBV11-3 with TRBJ1-1; D is unresolved. From germline, CDR1 is SGHNT and CDR2 YENEEA. V lost 0 bases, J lost 1 base, and 3 bases lay in between. This CDR3 region has 13 residues. The CDR3 DNA reads as TGTGCCAGCAGCTTAGACACGAACACTGAAGCTTTCTTT. Its translation: CASSLDTNTEAFF.

The CDR3 spells CAWSAPGFRTQYF. The CDR3 bases are TGTGCCTGGAGCGCCCCGGGGTTTAGGACCCAGTACTTC. The V call is TRBV30, the J call TRBJ2-5; D may be TRBD2 (5 bases). Germline loops: CDR1 GTSNPN, CDR2 SVGIG (reference sequence). V lost 3 bases and J lost 7, with 15 bases in between. The CDR3 totals 13 residues.

The chain links TRBV6-6 to TRBJ2-7, with D possibly being TRBD1 or TRBD2 (5 bases each). Germline CDR1 reads MNHNY; CDR2 reads SVGAGI (reference sequence). The length of the CDR3 is 14 residues. V lost 5 bases and J 0 bases, leaving 11 bases between the germline ends. The CDR3 reads CASSRDRGSYEQYF. The CDR3 nucleotides read TGTGCCAGCAGTCGGGACCGGGGCTCCTACGAGCAGTACTTC.

This clone was observed a few times. The J gene is TRBJ1-5, the V gene TRBV25-1; D not certain. From germline, CDR1 is MGHDK and CDR2 SYGVNS. CDR3 length equals 12 residues. Trimming cost V 7 bases and J 5 bases, with 9 bases left between them. CDR3 loop: CASNTRDQPQHF. CDR3 sequence (DNA): TGTGCCAGCAATACGCGGGATCAGCCCCAGCATTTT.

This clone showed up just once. V is TRBV5-6 and J is TRBJ1-1; 8 positions agree with TRBD1. Trimming at V came to 4 bases and at J to 5 bases, leaving 19 bases not matched to a gene. This CDR3 region has 18 residues. Per the germline V gene, CDR1 is SGHDT and CDR2 is YYEEEE. For the CDR3, the DNA is TGTGCCAGCAGCGCGGGGGACAGGCGAGGGATATCGGGGACTGAAGCTTTCTTT. Translation gives CASSAGDRRGISGTEAFF.